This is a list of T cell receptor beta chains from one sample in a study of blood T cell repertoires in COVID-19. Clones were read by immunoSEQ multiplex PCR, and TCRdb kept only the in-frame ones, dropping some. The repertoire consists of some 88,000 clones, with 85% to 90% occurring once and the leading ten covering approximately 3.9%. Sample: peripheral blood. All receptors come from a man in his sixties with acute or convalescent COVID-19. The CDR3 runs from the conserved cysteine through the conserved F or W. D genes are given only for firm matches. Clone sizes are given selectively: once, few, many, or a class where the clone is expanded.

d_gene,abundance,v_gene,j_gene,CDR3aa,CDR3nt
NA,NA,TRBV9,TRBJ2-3,CASSVGLSWDTQYF,TGTGCCAGCAGCGTAGGGCTTAGCTGGGATACGCAGTATTTT
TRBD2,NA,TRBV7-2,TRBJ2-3,CASSSTSGVTTDTQYF,TGTGCCAGCAGCTCCACTAGCGGGGTTACCACAGATACGCAGTATTTT
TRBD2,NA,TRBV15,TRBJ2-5,CATSRDRTRQETQYF,TGTGCCACCAGCAGAGATCGGACTAGACAAGAGACCCAGTACTTC
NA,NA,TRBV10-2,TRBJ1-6,CASSRAHNSPLHF,TGCGCCAGCAGCCGAGCGCATAATTCACCCCTCCACTTT
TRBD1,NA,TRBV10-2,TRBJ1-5,CASRGQGAKNQPQHF,TGCGCCAGCAGAGGACAGGGGGCGAAGAATCAGCCCCAGCATTTT
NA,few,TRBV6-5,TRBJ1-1,CASSYERRGSYTEAFF,TGTGCCAGCAGTTACGAACGTCGGGGGTCTTACACTGAAGCTTTCTTT
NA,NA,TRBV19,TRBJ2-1,CASSKQGTFEQFF,TGTGCCAGTAGTAAACAGGGAACATTTGAGCAGTTCTTC
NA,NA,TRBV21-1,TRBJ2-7,CASSLPYAGGYEQYF,TGTGCCAGCAGCCTCCCCTACGCGGGAGGTTACGAGCAGTACTTC
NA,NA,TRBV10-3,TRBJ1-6,CAISELYNSPLHF,TGTGCCATCAGTGAGTTATATAATTCACCCCTCCACTTT
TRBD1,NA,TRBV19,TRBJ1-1,CASRGTGVNTEAFF,TGTGCCAGTAGGGGGACAGGGGTGAACACTGAAGCTTTCTTT
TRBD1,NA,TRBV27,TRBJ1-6,CASSPGGQVNSPLHF,TGTGCCAGCAGTCCCGGGGGACAGGTTAATTCACCCCTCCACTTT
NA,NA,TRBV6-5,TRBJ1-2,CASSYGGAYYGYTF,TGTGCCAGCAGTTACGGGGGGGCGTACTATGGCTACACCTTC
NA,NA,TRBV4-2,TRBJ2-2,CASSQDGGVGGELFF,TGTGCCAGCAGCCAAGATGGCGGGGTTGGCGGGGAGCTGTTTTTT
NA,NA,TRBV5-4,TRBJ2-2,CASSESAVPPRELFF,TGTGCCAGCAGCGAGTCAGCGGTACCCCCCCGGGAGCTGTTTTTT
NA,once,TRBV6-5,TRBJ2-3,CASKQRHIRDTQYF,TGTGCCAGCAAGCAGCGGCATATTCGGGATACGCAGTATTTT
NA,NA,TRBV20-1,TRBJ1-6,CSASEGHLNSPLHF,TGCAGTGCTAGTGAGGGACACCTTAATTCACCCCTCCACTTT
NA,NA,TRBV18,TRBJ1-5,CASSLNSNQPQHF,TGTGCCAGCTCACTTAATAGCAATCAGCCCCAGCATTTT
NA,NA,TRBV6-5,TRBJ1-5,CASIFWEGQPQHF,TGTGCCAGCATTTTCTGGGAGGGTCAGCCCCAGCATTTT